This TCR beta chain was obtained from a study of T cell responses to AZD1222 COVID-19 vaccine. General observations from the study: Spike was spanned by vaccine-associated CD4 TCRs, which were dominant at 160-218 and 743-854. Repertoire sampling was restricted to post-peak T cell response timepoints. Most donors were white British and more were female, and clonal diversity was possibly underestimated.

The CDR3 sequence is 15 residues long. In germline, CDR1 is SGDLS, CDR2 YYNGEE. Unmatched junction bases numbered 9, after V lost 0 bases and J lost 15 bases. Measured with immunoSEQ multiplex PCR; TCRdb has only the in-frame clones, and not every one. The data hold 95,000 to 130,000 clones, with around 90% observed a single time. With regard to this clone: Antigen unknown.

The rearrangement joins TRBV9 to TRBJ2-1; 13 positions match TRBD2. This receptor was taken from an adult in good health. Sequences were derived from peripheral blood, sampled on day 0 of AZD1222 vaccination. As DNA, the CDR3 is TGTGCCAGCAGCGTAGCGGGACTAGCGGGGACACGGGTGTTCTTC. It codes for CASSVAGLAGTRVFF.